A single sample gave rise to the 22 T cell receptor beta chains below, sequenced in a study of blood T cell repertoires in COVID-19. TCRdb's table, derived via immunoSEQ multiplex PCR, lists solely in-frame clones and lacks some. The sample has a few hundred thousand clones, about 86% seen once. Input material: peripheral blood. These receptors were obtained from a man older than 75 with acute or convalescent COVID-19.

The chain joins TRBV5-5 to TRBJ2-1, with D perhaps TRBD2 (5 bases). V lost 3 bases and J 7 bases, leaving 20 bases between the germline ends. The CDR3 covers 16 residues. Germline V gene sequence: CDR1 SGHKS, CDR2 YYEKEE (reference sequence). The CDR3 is CASSSRGGIFRNEQFF. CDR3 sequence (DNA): TGTGCCAGCAGCTCCCGGGGTGGCATTTTTCGGAATGAGCAGTTCTTC.

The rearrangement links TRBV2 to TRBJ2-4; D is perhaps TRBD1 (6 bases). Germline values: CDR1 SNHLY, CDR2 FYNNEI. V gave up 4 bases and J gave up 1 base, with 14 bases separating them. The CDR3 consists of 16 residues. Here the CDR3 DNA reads TGTGCCAGCAGTGTTGAGACAGGACTGGCCAAAAACATTCAGTACTTC. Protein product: CASSVETGLAKNIQYF.

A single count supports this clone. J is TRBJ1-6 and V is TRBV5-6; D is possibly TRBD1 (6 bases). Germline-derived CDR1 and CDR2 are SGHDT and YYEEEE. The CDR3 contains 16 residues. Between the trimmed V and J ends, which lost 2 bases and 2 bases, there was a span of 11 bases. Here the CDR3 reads CASSFGGRTYNSPLHF. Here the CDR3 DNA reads TGTGCCAGCAGCTTCGGGGGGCGGACCTATAATTCACCCCTCCACTTT. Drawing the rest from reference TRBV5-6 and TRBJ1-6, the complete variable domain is DAGVTQSPTHLIKTRGQQVTLRCSPKSGHDTVSWYQQALGQGPQFIFQYYEEEERQRGNFPDRFSGHQFPNYSSELNVNALLLGDSALYLCASSFGGRTYNSPLHFGNGTRLTVT.

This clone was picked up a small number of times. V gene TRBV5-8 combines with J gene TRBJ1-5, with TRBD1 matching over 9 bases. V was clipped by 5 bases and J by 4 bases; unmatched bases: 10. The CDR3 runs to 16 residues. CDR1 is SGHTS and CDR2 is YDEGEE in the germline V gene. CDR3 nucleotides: TGTGCCAGCAGTCGTAACAGGGGGCCGCGAAATCAGCCCCAGCATTTT. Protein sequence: CASSRNRGPRNQPQHF. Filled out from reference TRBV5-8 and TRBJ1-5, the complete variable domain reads EAGVTQSPTHLIKTRGQQATLRCSPISGHTSVYWYQQALGLGLQFLLWYDEGEERNRGNFPPRFSGRQFPNYSSELNVNALELEDSALYLCASSRNRGPRNQPQHFGDGTRLSIL.

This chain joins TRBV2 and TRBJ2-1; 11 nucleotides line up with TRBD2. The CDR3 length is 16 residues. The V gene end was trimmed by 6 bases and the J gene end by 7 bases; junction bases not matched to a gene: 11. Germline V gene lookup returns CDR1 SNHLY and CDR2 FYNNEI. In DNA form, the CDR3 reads TGTGCCAGCAGGTATAGCGGGGGGGTTCTTCGTAATGAGCAGTTCTTC. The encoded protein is CASRYSGGVLRNEQFF.

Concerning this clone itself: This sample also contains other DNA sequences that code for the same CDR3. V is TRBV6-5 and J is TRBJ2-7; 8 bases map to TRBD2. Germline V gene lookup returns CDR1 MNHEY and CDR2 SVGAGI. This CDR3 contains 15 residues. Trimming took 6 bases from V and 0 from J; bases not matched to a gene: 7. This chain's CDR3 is CASSPSGGPSYEQYF. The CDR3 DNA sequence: TGTGCCAGCAGCCCCAGCGGGGGCCCCTCCTACGAGCAGTACTTC.

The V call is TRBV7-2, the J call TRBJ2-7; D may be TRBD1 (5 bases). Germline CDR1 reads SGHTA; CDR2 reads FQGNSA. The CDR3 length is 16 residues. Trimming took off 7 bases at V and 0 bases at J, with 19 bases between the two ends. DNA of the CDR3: TGTGCCAGCAACCTCAAAGGGGATTCGAGCTCCTACGAGCAGTACTTC. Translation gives CASNLKGDSSSYEQYF.

The CDR3 region has the DNA TGTGCCAGCAGCCAAGAGCAGACAGGGCCCTCCTACGAGCAGTACTTC. The encoded protein is CASSQEQTGPSYEQYF. The chain joins TRBV4-2 to TRBJ2-7; TRBD1 matches at 7 bases. Germline-derived CDR1 and CDR2 are LGHNA and YNFKEQ. V dropped 0 bases and J dropped 0; count of bases not matched to a gene: 5. This CDR3 spans 16 amino acids.

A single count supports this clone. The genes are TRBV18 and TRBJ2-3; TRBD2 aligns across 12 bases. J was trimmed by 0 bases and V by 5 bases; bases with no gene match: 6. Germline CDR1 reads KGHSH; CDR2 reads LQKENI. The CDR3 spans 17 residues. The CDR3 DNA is TGTGCCAGCTCAGACACCGGGACTAGCGGGAGCACAGATACGCAGTATTTT. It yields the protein CASSDTGTSGSTDTQYF. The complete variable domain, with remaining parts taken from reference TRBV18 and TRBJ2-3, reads NAGVMQNPRHLVRRRGQEARLRCSPMKGHSHVYWYRQLPEEGLKFMVYLQKENIIDESGMPKERFSAEFPKEGPSILRIQQVVRGDSAAYFCASSDTGTSGSTDTQYFGPGTRLTVL.

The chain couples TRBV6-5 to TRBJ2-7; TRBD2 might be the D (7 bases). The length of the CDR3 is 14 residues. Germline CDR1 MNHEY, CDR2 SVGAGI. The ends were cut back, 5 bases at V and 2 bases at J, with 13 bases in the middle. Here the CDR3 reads CASSLGGEAYEQYF. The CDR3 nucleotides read TGTGCCAGCAGTCTAGGGGGGGAGGCCTACGAGCAGTACTTC.

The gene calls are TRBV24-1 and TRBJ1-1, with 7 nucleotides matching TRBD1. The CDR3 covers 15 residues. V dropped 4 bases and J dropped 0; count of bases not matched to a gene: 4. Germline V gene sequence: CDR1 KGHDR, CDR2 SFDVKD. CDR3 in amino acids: CATSDNRGLNTEAFF. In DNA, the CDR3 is TGTGCCACCAGTGACAACAGGGGTCTGAACACTGAAGCTTTCTTT.

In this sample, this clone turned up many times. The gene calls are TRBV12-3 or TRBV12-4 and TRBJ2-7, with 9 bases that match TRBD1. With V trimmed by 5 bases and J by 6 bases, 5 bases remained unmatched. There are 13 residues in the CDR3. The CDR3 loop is CASSPGTGSEQYF. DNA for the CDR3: TGTGCCAGCAGTCCCGGGACAGGGTCCGAGCAGTACTTC.

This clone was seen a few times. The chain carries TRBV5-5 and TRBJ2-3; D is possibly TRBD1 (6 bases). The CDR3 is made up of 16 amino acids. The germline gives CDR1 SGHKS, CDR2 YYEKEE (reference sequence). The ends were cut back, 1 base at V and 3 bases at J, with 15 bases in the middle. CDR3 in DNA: TGTGCCAGCAGCTTGATTCTAGGGGGAGCAACAGATACGCAGTATTTT. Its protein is CASSLILGGATDTQYF. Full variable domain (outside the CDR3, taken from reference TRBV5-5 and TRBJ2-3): DAGVTQSPTHLIKTRGQQVTLRCSPISGHKSVSWYQQVLGQGPQFIFQYYEKEERGRGNFPDRFSARQFPNYSSELNVNALLLGDSALYLCASSLILGGATDTQYFGPGTRLTVL.

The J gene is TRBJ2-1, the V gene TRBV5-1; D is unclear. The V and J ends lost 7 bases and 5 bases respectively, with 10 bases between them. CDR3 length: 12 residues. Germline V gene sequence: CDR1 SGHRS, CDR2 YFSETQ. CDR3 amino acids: CASRQRDNEQFF. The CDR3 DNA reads TGCGCCAGCCGCCAACGAGACAATGAGCAGTTCTTC.

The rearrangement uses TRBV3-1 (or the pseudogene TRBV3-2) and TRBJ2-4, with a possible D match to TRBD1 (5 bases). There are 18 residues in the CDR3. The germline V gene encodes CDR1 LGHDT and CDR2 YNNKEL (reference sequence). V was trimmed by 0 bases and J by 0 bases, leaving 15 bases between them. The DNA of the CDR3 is TGTGCCAGCAGCCAAGATAGGGGCAGGGCCCAAGCCAAAAACATTCAGTACTTC. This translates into CASSQDRGRAQAKNIQYF.

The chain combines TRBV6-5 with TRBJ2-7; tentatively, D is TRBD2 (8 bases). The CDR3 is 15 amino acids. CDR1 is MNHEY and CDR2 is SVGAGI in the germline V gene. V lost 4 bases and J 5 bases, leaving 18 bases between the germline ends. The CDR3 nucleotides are TGTGCCAGCAGTTTCGTGACAGGGACTAGGGACGAGCAGTACTTC. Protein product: CASSFVTGTRDEQYF.

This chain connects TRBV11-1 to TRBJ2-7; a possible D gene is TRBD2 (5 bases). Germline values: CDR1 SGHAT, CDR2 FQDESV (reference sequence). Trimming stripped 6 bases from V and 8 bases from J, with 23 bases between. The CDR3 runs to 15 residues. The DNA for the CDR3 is TGTGCCAGCAGTCCCGGCACCGGGGAACAGTACAAGCAGTACTTC. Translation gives CASSPGTGEQYKQYF.

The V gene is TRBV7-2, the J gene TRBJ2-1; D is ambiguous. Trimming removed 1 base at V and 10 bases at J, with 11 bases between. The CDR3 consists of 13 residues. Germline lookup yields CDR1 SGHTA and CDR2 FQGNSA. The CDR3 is CASSLVRFGEQFF. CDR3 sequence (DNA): TGTGCCAGCAGCTTAGTCAGGTTTGGGGAGCAGTTCTTC.

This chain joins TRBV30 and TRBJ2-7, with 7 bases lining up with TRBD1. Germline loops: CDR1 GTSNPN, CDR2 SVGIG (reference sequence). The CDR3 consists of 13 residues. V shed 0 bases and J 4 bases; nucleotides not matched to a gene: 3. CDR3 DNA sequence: TGTGCCTGGAGTGTAACAGGGGCTTACGAGCAGTACTTC. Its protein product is CAWSVTGAYEQYF.

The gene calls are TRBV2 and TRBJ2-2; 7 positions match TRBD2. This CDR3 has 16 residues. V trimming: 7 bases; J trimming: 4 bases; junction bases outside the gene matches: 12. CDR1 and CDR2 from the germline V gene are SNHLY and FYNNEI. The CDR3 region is CASNRGGGSATGELFF. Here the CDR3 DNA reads TGTGCCAGCAATCGTGGGGGAGGGTCGGCCACCGGGGAGCTGTTTTTT.

In nucleotides, the CDR3 is TGCGCCAGCAGCTTCGCGCAGCGGACCACAGATACGCAGTATTTT. Translated, it gives CASSFAQRTTDTQYF. This chain uses TRBV5-1 with TRBJ2-3; possible D gene TRBD2, 5 bases. The germline CDR1 and CDR2 sequences are SGHRS and YFSETQ. Deletions cut 2 bases from V and 2 bases from J, with 12 bases between. The CDR3 loop spans 15 amino acids. Full variable domain (missing parts from reference TRBV5-1 and TRBJ2-3): KAGVTQTPRYLIKTRGQQVTLSCSPISGHRSVSWYQQTPGQGLQFLFEYFSETQRNKGNFPGRFSGRQFSNSRSEMNVSTLELGDSALYLCASSFAQRTTDTQYFGPGTRLTVL.

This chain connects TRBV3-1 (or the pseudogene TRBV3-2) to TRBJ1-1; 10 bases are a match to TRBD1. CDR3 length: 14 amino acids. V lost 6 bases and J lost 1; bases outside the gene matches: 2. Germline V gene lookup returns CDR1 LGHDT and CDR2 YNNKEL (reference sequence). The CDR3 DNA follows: TGTGCCAGCAGTTGGACAGGGGGGAACACTGAAGCTTTCTTT. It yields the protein CASSWTGGNTEAFF.